Listed here are 24 T cell receptor beta chains from one sample, sequenced in a study of shared clonotypes between healthy human individuals. Only in-frame clones appear in the TCRdb table, and some are missing; sequencing was by immunoSEQ multiplex PCR. Among approximately 1.5 million clones listed, 95% to 99% were seen once. What was sequenced was naive CD4+ T cells sorted from blood. Subset described: CD45RA+ positively selected. These receptors were taken from a man aged 25 to 40 in good health.

Details on this clone: Other DNA sequences in the sample encode the same CDR3. The CDR3 here is CASSLDRGSYEQYF. In nucleotides, the CDR3 is TGTGCCAGCAGCTTAGACAGGGGCTCCTACGAGCAGTACTTC. This chain links TRBV7-9 with TRBJ2-7, with TRBD1 identical over 7 bases. Germline V lookup: CDR1 SEHNR, CDR2 FQNEAQ (reference sequence). This CDR3 is built from 14 residues. V lost 1 base, J lost 0 bases, and 0 bases stayed unmatched.

V gene TRBV2 combines with J gene TRBJ2-7, with TRBD2 identical over 7 bases. Trimming cost V 4 bases and J 2 bases; bases outside gene matches: 5. CDR1 is SNHLY, CDR2 FYNNEI, per germline. The CDR3 covers 14 residues. The CDR3 spells CASSVTGLTYEQYF. In DNA, the CDR3 is TGTGCCAGCAGTGTGACGGGACTAACCTACGAGCAGTACTTC.

On this clone: Other DNA variants within this sample encode the same CDR3. The V call is TRBV7-2, the J call TRBJ2-7, with D perhaps assigned TRBD1 or TRBD2 (5 bases each). V lost 5 bases, J lost 0 bases, and 11 bases lay in between. The CDR3 contains 14 residues. In germline, CDR1 is SGHTA, CDR2 FQGNSA. The CDR3 DNA sequence: TGTGCCAGCAGCCGGGACCGCTCCTCCTACGAGCAGTACTTC. Residues: CASSRDRSSYEQYF.

The gene calls are TRBV25-1 and TRBJ1-5, with D unclear. Germline lookup yields CDR1 MGHDK and CDR2 SYGVNS. Trimming removed 1 base from V and 2 bases from J, with 3 bases in between. This CDR3 has 13 amino acids. CDR3 sequence: CASSELGNQPQHF. As DNA, the CDR3 is TGTGCCAGCAGTGAATTAGGCAATCAGCCCCAGCATTTT. Looking up the rest from reference TRBV25-1 and TRBJ1-5 gives the full variable domain: EADIYQTPRYLVIGTGKKITLECSQTMGHDKMYWYQQDPGMELHLIHYSYGVNSTEKGDLSSESTVSRIRTEHFPLTLESARPSHTSQYLCASSELGNQPQHFGDGTRLSIL.

This chain links TRBV19 with TRBJ2-3, with D tentatively TRBD2 (6 bases). V was clipped by 0 bases and J by 0 bases, with 19 bases between them. The CDR3 sequence is 19 residues long. Germline assignment: CDR1 LNHDA and CDR2 SQIVND (reference sequence). This CDR3 reads CASSIDGRESGPSTDTQYF. In DNA form, the CDR3 reads TGTGCCAGTAGTATAGATGGCCGGGAGAGCGGCCCTAGCACAGATACGCAGTATTTT.

The V call is TRBV7-9, the J call TRBJ2-7, with TRBD1 matching 7 bases. V was clipped by 7 bases and J by 7 bases; unmatched bases: 13. The germline gives CDR1 SEHNR, CDR2 FQNEAQ (reference sequence). CDR3 length equals 14 residues. This CDR3 is CASTPRTGSWEQYF. The CDR3 DNA is TGTGCCAGCACCCCCCGGACAGGTTCGTGGGAGCAGTACTTC.

The chain couples TRBV27 to TRBJ1-2; D not resolved. V was shortened by 2 bases and J by 2 bases, with 12 bases between the two germline ends. Germline CDR1 and CDR2: MNHEY and SMNVEV (reference sequence). The CDR3 has 15 amino acids. Written as DNA, the CDR3 is TGTGCCAGCAGTTTAGGTGTGGGGAGCAACTATGGCTACACCTTC. This translates into CASSLGVGSNYGYTF.

The count of this clone is one. The CDR3 DNA is TGTGCCAGCAGCATACTAGACAACACCGGGGAGCTGTTTTTT. As protein: CASSILDNTGELFF. The rearrangement links TRBV11-2 to TRBJ2-2; D is possibly TRBD2 (5 bases). The V end was cut by 5 bases, the J end by 2 bases, with 9 bases between. The CDR3 loop spans 14 amino acids. The germline V gene encodes CDR1 SGHAT and CDR2 FQNNGV.

CDR3 region: CASRGGALSGNTIYF. The CDR3 coding sequence is TGTGCCAGCAGGGGTGGGGCCCTCTCTGGAAACACCATATATTTT. V usage is TRBV27 and J usage is TRBJ1-3; perhaps TRBD1 as D (5 bases). CDR3 size: 15 residues. Germline loops: CDR1 MNHEY, CDR2 SMNVEV (reference sequence). Trimming removed 6 bases at V and 0 bases at J, with 12 bases between.

This sequence joins TRBV11-3 and TRBJ1-5; no firm D call. CDR3 length: 15 residues. The germline V and J ends were trimmed by 5 bases and 1 base, with 12 bases remaining between them. Looked up from germline, CDR1 is SGHNT and CDR2 is YENEEA. DNA of the CDR3: TGTGCCAGCAGCCCACACTCAACAAGCAATCAGCCCCAGCATTTT. Translation: CASSPHSTSNQPQHF.

CDR3 residues: CASRPGAETYEQYF. The CDR3 nucleotides read TGCGCCAGCCGCCCTGGAGCGGAGACCTACGAGCAGTACTTC. The genes are TRBV5-1 and TRBJ2-7; TRBD2 might be the D (5 bases). CDR1 SGHRS and CDR2 YFSETQ come from the germline V gene. Between the trimmed V and J ends, which lost 7 bases and 2 bases, there was a span of 16 bases. The CDR3 sequence is 14 residues long.

Only one count was recorded for this clone. The rearrangement links TRBV9 to TRBJ2-7, with D tentatively TRBD1 or TRBD2 (5 bases each). This CDR3 has 15 amino acids. Trimming took off 0 bases at V and 3 bases at J, with 13 bases between the two ends. Germline V gene data show CDR1 as SGDLS and CDR2 as YYNGEE. In DNA, the CDR3 is TGTGCCAGCAGCGTAGCTTATGGGGGAGACTACGAGCAGTACTTC. This encodes CASSVAYGGDYEQYF.

CDR3 amino acids: CASSPTSGVYNEQFF. The CDR3 DNA reads as TGTGCCAGCTCACCGACTAGCGGAGTCTACAATGAGCAGTTCTTC. V usage is TRBV18 and J usage is TRBJ2-1; 9 bases line up with TRBD2. Trimming at V came to 3 bases and at J to 3 bases, leaving 3 bases not matched to a gene. Germline V gives CDR1 KGHSH, CDR2 LQKENI. This CDR3 has 15 amino acids.

V usage is TRBV6-5 and J usage is TRBJ1-5; D is uncertain. Deletions cut 8 bases from V and 10 bases from J, with 21 bases between. This CDR3 is 14 amino acids long. CDR1 is MNHEY and CDR2 is SVGAGI in the germline V gene. The CDR3 sequence: CASSLVTGLSPQHF. DNA of the CDR3: TGTGCCAGCTCCCTCGTAACTGGACTTTCCCCCCAGCATTTT.

The count of this clone is one. The chain has TRBV9 and TRBJ2-7; D remains ambiguous. From germline, CDR1 is SGDLS and CDR2 YYNGEE. This CDR3 contains 16 residues. V was clipped by 4 bases and J by 0 bases, with 17 bases between them. The DNA for the CDR3 is TGTGCCAGCAGCTTCTTCGACTCGGTTAGCTCCTACGAGCAGTACTTC. Protein: CASSFFDSVSSYEQYF.

The rearrangement joins TRBV10-3 to TRBJ2-1, with 11 bases lining up with TRBD1. The ends lost 9 bases at V and 9 bases at J; junction bases unmatched: 7. The CDR3 contains 13 residues. The germline gives CDR1 ENHRY, CDR2 SYGVKD. CDR3 protein: CAIGQGAGSEQFF. CDR3 in DNA: TGTGCCATAGGACAGGGGGCGGGATCTGAGCAGTTCTTC.

V gene TRBV21-1 combines with J gene TRBJ2-1. TRBV21-1 is designated a pseudogene. The CDR3 sequence is 13 residues long. The CDR3: CASSRYPYNEQFF. Here the CDR3 DNA reads TGTGCCAGCAGCAGATATCCTTACAATGAGCAGTTCTTC.

This chain connects TRBV18 to TRBJ2-1; 13 nucleotides match TRBD2. Trimming cost V 3 bases and J 6 bases; bases outside gene matches: 5. The germline V gene has CDR1 KGHSH and CDR2 LQKENI. This CDR3 region has 16 residues. As DNA, the CDR3 is TGTGCCAGCTCACCTTCCGGGACTAGCGGGGTCAATGAGCAGTTCTTC. It specifies CASSPSGTSGVNEQFF.

The gene calls are TRBV28 and TRBJ1-4, with 7 bases aligning to TRBD1. The CDR3 covers 14 residues. Germline V gene sequence: CDR1 MDHEN, CDR2 SYDVKM. With 5 bases clipped from V and 7 bases from J, the junction kept 7 bases outside the gene matches. CDR3 amino acids: CASSTGQVFEKLFF. DNA of the CDR3: TGTGCCAGCAGTACCGGACAGGTTTTTGAAAAACTGTTTTTT. The full variable domain, with the rest looked up from reference TRBV28 and TRBJ1-4, is DVKVTQSSRYLVKRTGEKVFLECVQDMDHENMFWYRQDPGLGLRLIYFSYDVKMKEKGDIPEGYSVSREKKERFSLILESASTNQTSMYLCASSTGQVFEKLFFGSGTQLSVL.

This rearrangement joins TRBV2 to TRBJ2-3; TRBD1 is a possible D gene (5 bases). CDR1 and CDR2 from the germline V gene are SNHLY and FYNNEI. The CDR3 loop spans 16 amino acids. The ends were cut back, 3 bases at V and 0 bases at J, with 13 bases in the middle. The CDR3 nucleotides are TGTGCCAGCAGTGAGCGTAGGGGAACTAGCACAGATACGCAGTATTTT. Protein product: CASSERRGTSTDTQYF.

This chain connects TRBV11-2 to TRBJ2-5; no clear D. Trimming pared 5 bases from V and 5 bases from J, leaving 12 bases between. The CDR3 contains 13 residues. Germline-derived CDR1 and CDR2 are SGHAT and FQNNGV. The CDR3 is CASSRVPRETQYF. CDR3 DNA sequence: TGTGCCAGCAGCCGCGTCCCCAGGGAGACCCAGTACTTC.

The genes are TRBV19 and TRBJ2-5; 10 nucleotides line up with TRBD2. Germline-derived CDR1 and CDR2 are LNHDA and SQIVND (reference sequence). The CDR3 is 15 amino acids. V was clipped by 4 bases and J by 1 base; unmatched bases: 3. The CDR3 region is CASSTRTSGQETQYF. The CDR3 DNA reads TGTGCCAGTAGTACGCGGACTAGCGGCCAAGAGACCCAGTACTTC.

About this clone itself: This sample includes further DNA sequences coding for the same CDR3. The chain links TRBV5-1 to TRBJ2-5, with a possible D match to TRBD2 (6 bases). CDR1 is SGHRS, CDR2 YFSETQ, per germline. The CDR3 loop spans 14 amino acids. The V and J ends lost 0 bases and 5 bases respectively, with 11 bases between them. CDR3 in amino acids: CASSLVGGGETQYF. In DNA, the CDR3 is TGCGCCAGCAGCTTGGTTGGGGGAGGTGAGACCCAGTACTTC. Complete variable domain (other parts from reference TRBV5-1 and TRBJ2-5): KAGVTQTPRYLIKTRGQQVTLSCSPISGHRSVSWYQQTPGQGLQFLFEYFSETQRNKGNFPGRFSGRQFSNSRSEMNVSTLELGDSALYLCASSLVGGGETQYFGPGTRLLVL.

This rearrangement joins TRBV9 to TRBJ1-1; D remains ambiguous. Looked up from germline, CDR1 is SGDLS and CDR2 is YYNGEE. The CDR3 has 13 residues. Trimming took off 1 base at V and 8 bases at J, with 12 bases between the two ends. The CDR3 region has the DNA TGTGCCAGCAGCGTAAATCCCGGTGGAGAAGCTTTCTTT. Translating it yields CASSVNPGGEAFF. Full variable domain (remainder filled in from reference TRBV9 and TRBJ1-1): DSGVTQTPKHLITATGQRVTLRCSPRSGDLSVYWYQQSLDQGLQFLIQYYNGEERAKGNILERFSAQQFPDLHSELNLSSLELGDSALYFCASSVNPGGEAFFGQGTRLTVV.